This T cell receptor (beta chain) derives from a study of yellow fever vaccine responses in identical twins. Whole-study results and caveats: Convergence reportedly seemed to mark part of the twins' vaccine T cell response, with personalization marking the rest.

On this clonotype itself: Its specificity is not known.

The ends lost 3 bases at V and 2 bases at J; junction bases unmatched: 6. Per germline, CDR1 SGHTA and CDR2 FQGNSA. The CDR3 has 16 amino acids. MiXCR, run by TCRdb on the RT-PCR reads, gives a single entry per CDR3 protein. The table records under 3,000 distinct CDR3 sequences, around 87% of them present only once. The specimen comprised T cells from blood (PBMCs), unsorted or a sorted subset (not recorded which), sampled before or after yellow fever vaccination (not recorded which). This TCR was recovered from a female donor who received the yellow fever vaccine. V gene TRBV7-2 combines with J gene TRBJ1-5; 8 bases are shared with TRBD1. The CDR3 loop is CASSFAPTGGNQPQHF. For the CDR3, the DNA is TGTGCCAGCAGCTTCGCACCGACAGGGGGCAATCAGCCCCAGCATTTT. Based on the CDR3 plus reference TRBV7-2 and TRBJ1-5, the full variable domain is GAGVSQSPSNKVTEKGKDVELRCDPISGHTALYWYRQSLGQGLEFLIYFQGNSAPDKSGLPSDRFSAERTGGSVSTLTIQRTQQEDSAVYLCASSFAPTGGNQPQHFGDGTRLSIL.